This TCR beta chain was sequenced for a study of control samples from healthy donors and cancer patients. Repertoires were generated with immunoSEQ multiplex PCR, while TCRdb's copy carries only in-frame clones and drops some. The data hold roughly 170,000 clones, with roughly 93% observed a single time. V was clipped by 2 bases and J by 7 bases, with 11 bases between them. This CDR3 is built from 14 residues. Germline CDR1 is SEHNR and CDR2 is FQNEAQ (reference sequence). The rearrangement uses TRBV7-9 and TRBJ1-4; no reliable D call. This TCR came from a woman aged 55-69 years in good health. Material for sequencing was blood. DNA for the CDR3: TGTGCCAGCAGCTTACTGGGTTTTCCTGAAAAACTGTTTTTT. This codes for CASSLLGFPEKLFF.